The sequence of this T cell receptor beta chain was determined in a study of T-cell memory formation after mild COVID-19. This clonotype showed up just a few times. Barcoded TCR alpha and TCR beta cDNA libraries with UMIs came from 5'RACE using constant-segment primers. Via MiXCR, TCRdb re-called the 5' RACE reads, giving one row per CDR3 protein. The sample lists about 150,000 distinct CDR3 sequences, around 25% occurring once. Germline trimming cut 1 base from V and 6 bases from J; bases unmatched to any gene: 6. The V gene's germline CDR1 is DFQATT and CDR2 SNEGSKA (reference sequence). This CDR3 contains 14 residues.

The chain recombines TRBV20-1 with TRBJ1-1; TRBD1 aligns across 9 bases. Sequenced material: PBMCs or a T cell subset sorted from them (not recorded which). This TCR came from an adult woman who had mild COVID-19 (a few samples of this study predate the infection). Cell type and time point are not known. CDR3 DNA: TGCAGTGCTAGAGGGACCGGGACAGGGCCTGAAGCTTTCTTT. Protein: CSARGTGTGPEAFF.